This TCR beta chain was sequenced during a study of spatial heterogeneity in lung cancer. Time point here: sample taken at primary tumor resection. Researchers sequenced whole RNA taken from tumor, nontumor lung or frozen PBMC without sorting. V lost 5 bases to trimming and J lost 5 bases; unmatched junction nucleotides: 1. The CDR3 contains 14 residues. Germline lookup yields CDR1 MNHEY and CDR2 SMNVEV (reference sequence). TCRdb passed the 5' RACE reads through MiXCR, listing each CDR3 protein once. This repertoire shows roughly 25,000 distinct CDR3 sequences, roughly 12% found once; its top ten account for about a quarter. This clonotype has more than one count but fewer than ten.

This specimen consisted of PBMCs, obtained at surgery. The clonotype was recovered from a female donor with early-stage non-small cell lung cancer. The V call is TRBV27, the J call TRBJ2-1; 12 bases fit TRBD1. The CDR3 bases are TGTGCCAGCAGTAGGGACAGGGGGCACAATGAGCAGTTCTTC. This encodes CASSRDRGHNEQFF.